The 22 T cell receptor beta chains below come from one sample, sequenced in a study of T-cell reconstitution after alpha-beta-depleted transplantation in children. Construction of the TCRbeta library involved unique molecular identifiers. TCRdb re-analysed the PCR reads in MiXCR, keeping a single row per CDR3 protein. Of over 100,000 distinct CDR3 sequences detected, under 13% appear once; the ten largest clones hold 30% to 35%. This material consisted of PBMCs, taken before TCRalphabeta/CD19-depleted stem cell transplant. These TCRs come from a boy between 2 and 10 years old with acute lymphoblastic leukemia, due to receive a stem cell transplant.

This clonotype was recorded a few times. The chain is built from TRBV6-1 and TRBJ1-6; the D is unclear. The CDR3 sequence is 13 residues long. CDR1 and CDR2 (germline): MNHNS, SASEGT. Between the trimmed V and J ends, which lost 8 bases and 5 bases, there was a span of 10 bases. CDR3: CASESRNNSPLHF. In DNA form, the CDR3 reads TGTGCCAGCGAGTCCAGGAATAATTCACCCCTCCACTTT.

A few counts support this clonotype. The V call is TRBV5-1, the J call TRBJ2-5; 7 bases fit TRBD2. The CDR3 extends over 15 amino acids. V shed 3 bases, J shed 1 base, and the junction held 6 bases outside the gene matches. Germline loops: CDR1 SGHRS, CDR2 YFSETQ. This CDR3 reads CASSWNLAAQETQYF. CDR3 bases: TGCGCCAGCAGCTGGAATCTAGCGGCCCAAGAGACCCAGTACTTC.

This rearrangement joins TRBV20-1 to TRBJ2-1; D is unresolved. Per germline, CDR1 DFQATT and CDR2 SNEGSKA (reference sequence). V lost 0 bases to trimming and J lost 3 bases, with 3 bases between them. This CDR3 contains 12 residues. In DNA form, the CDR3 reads TGCAGTGCTAGAGAGGGCTACAATGAGCAGTTCTTC. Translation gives CSAREGYNEQFF.

This CDR3 reads CASSLSRDTSYEQYF. The CDR3 region has the DNA TGTGCCAGCTCACTAAGCCGGGACACCTCCTACGAGCAGTACTTC. This rearrangement joins TRBV18 to TRBJ2-7; weak D call: TRBD1 (6 bases). In germline, CDR1 is KGHSH, CDR2 LQKENI. Trimming took 4 bases from V and 0 from J, leaving 13 bases between them. The CDR3 consists of 15 residues.

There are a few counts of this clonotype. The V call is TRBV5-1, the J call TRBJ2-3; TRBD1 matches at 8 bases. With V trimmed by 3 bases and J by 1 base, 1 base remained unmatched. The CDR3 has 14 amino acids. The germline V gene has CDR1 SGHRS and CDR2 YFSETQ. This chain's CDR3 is CASSSTGGTDTQYF. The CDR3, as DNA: TGCGCCAGCAGCTCGACAGGGGGCACAGATACGCAGTATTTT.

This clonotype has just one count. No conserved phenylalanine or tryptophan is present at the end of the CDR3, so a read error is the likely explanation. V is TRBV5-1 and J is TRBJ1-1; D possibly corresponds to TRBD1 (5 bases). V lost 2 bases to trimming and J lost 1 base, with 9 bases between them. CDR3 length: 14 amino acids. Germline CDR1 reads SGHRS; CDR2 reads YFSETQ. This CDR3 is CASSLDTGNTEAFC. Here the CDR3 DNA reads TGCGCCAGCAGCTTAGATACAGGGAACACTGAAGCTTTCTGT.

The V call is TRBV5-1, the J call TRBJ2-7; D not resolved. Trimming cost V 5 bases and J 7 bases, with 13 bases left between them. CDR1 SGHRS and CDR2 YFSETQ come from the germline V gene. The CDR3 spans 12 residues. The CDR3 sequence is CASRQEYGEQYF. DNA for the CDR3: TGCGCCAGCAGGCAGGAGTATGGGGAGCAGTACTTC. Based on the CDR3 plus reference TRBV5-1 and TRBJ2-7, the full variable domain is KAGVTQTPRYLIKTRGQQVTLSCSPISGHRSVSWYQQTPGQGLQFLFEYFSETQRNKGNFPGRFSGRQFSNSRSEMNVSTLELGDSALYLCASRQEYGEQYFGPGTRLTVT.

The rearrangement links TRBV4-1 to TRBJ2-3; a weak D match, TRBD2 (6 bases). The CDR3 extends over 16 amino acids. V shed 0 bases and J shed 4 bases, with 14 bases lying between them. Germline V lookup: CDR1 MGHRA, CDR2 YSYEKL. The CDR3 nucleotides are TGCGCCAGCAGCCAAGAAGGAACGGGAGTCTCAGATACGCAGTATTTT. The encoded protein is CASSQEGTGVSDTQYF.

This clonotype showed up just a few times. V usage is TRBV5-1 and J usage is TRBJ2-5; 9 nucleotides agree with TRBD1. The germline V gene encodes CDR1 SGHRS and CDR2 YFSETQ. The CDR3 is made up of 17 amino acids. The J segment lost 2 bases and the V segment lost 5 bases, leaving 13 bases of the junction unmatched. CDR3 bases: TGCGCCAGCAGGGGATTACCGGACAGGGGCCTTCAAGAGACCCAGTACTTC. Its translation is CASRGLPDRGLQETQYF.

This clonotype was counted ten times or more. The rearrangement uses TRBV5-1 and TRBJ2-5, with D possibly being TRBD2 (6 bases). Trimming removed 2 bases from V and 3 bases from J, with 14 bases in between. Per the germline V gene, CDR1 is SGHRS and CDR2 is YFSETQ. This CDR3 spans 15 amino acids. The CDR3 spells CASSFASEREETQYF. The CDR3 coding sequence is TGCGCCAGCAGCTTTGCCTCGGAGCGGGAAGAGACCCAGTACTTC.

CDR3 region: CATSRDLVGWEGFSGELFF. In DNA form, the CDR3 reads TGTGCCACCAGCAGAGATCTGGTGGGGTGGGAGGGTTTTTCCGGGGAGCTGTTTTTT. This rearrangement joins TRBV15 to TRBJ2-2; 7 bases match TRBD2. After removal of 0 bases from V and 6 bases from J, the junction contained 16 bases not matched to a gene. The CDR3 has 19 residues. Germline CDR1 is LNHNV and CDR2 is YYDKDF (reference sequence). The whole variable domain, filled in from reference TRBV15 and TRBJ2-2, reads DAMVIQNPRYQVTQFGKPVTLSCSQTLNHNVMYWYQQKSSQAPKLLFHYYDKDFNNEADTPDNFQSRRPNTSFCFLDIRSPGLGDTAMYLCATSRDLVGWEGFSGELFFGEGSRLTVL.

CDR3 in amino acids: CASSDSMTYNEQFF. The CDR3 DNA sequence: TGCGCCAGCAGCGATTCCATGACCTACAATGAGCAGTTCTTC. The genes are TRBV5-1 and TRBJ2-1; no definite D call. CDR3 length: 14 amino acids. The V gene's germline CDR1 is SGHRS and CDR2 YFSETQ. V was clipped by 4 bases and J by 2 bases, with 10 bases between them. Drawing the rest from reference TRBV5-1 and TRBJ2-1, the complete variable domain is KAGVTQTPRYLIKTRGQQVTLSCSPISGHRSVSWYQQTPGQGLQFLFEYFSETQRNKGNFPGRFSGRQFSNSRSEMNVSTLELGDSALYLCASSDSMTYNEQFFGPGTRLTVL.

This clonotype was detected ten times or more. In DNA form, the CDR3 reads TGTGCCAGCAGCCCCCGGTGGACTAGCGGGGCGAACACCGGGGAGCTGTTTTTT. Its protein product is CASSPRWTSGANTGELFF. The rearrangement links TRBV4-2 to TRBJ2-2; TRBD2 matches at 12 bases. The germline V gene has CDR1 LGHNA and CDR2 YNFKEQ. V shed 4 bases and J 0 bases; nucleotides not matched to a gene: 6. This CDR3 contains 18 residues.

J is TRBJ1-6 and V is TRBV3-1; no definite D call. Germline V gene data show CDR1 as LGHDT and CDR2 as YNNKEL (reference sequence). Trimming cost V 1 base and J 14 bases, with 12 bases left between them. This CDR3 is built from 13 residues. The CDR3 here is CASSQAGFKTLHF. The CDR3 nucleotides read TGTGCCAGCAGCCAAGCCGGCTTCAAGACCCTCCACTTT.

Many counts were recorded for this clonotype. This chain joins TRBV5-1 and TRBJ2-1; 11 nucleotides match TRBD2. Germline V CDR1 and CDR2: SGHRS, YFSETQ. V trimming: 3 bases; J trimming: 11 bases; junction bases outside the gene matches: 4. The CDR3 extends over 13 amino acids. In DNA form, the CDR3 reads TGCGCCAGCAGCTCAAGACTAGCGGGGCAGCAGTTCTTC. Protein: CASSSRLAGQQFF.

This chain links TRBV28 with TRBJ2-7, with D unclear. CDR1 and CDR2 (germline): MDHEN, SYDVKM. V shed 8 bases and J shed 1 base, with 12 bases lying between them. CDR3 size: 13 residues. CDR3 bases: TGTGCCAGCTGGAACCGCGATTCCTACGAGCAGTACTTC. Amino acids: CASWNRDSYEQYF.

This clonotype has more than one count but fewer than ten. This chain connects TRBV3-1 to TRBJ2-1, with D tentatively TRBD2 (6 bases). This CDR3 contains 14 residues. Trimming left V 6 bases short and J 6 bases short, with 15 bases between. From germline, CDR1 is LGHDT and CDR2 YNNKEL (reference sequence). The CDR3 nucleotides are TGTGCCAGCAGTCTTCGCCGGGAGACCAATGAGCAGTTCTTC. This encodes CASSLRRETNEQFF.

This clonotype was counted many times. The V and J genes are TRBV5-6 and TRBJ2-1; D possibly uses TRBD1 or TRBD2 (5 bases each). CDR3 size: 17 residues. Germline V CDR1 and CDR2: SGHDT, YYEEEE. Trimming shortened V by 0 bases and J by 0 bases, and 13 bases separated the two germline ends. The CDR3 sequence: CASSLDPGASSYNEQFF. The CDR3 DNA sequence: TGTGCCAGCAGCTTGGATCCCGGGGCCAGCTCCTACAATGAGCAGTTCTTC.

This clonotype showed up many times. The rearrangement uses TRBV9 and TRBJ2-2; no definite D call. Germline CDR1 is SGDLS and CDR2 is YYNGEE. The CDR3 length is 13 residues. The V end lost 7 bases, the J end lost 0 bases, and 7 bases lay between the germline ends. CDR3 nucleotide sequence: TGTGCCAGCGGGAACGCGAACACCGGGGAGCTGTTTTTT. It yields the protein CASGNANTGELFF.

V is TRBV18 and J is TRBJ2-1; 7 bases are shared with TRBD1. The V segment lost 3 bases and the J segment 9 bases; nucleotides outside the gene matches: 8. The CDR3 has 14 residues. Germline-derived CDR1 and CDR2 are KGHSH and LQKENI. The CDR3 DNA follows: TGTGCCAGCTCACCCCAAGGGGGCCCTGCTGAGCAGTTCTTC. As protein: CASSPQGGPAEQFF.

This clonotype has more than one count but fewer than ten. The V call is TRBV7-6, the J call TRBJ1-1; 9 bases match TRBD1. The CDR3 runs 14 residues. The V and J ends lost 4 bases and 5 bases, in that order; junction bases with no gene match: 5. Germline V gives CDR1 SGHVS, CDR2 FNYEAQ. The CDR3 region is CASSSQGARTEAFF. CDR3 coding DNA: TGTGCCAGCAGCTCACAGGGGGCGAGGACTGAAGCTTTCTTT. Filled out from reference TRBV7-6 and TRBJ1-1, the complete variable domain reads GAGVSQSPRYKVTKRGQDVALRCDPISGHVSLYWYRQALGQGPEFLTYFNYEAQQDKSGLPNDRFSAERPEGSISTLTIQRTEQRDSAMYRCASSSQGARTEAFFGQGTRLTVV.

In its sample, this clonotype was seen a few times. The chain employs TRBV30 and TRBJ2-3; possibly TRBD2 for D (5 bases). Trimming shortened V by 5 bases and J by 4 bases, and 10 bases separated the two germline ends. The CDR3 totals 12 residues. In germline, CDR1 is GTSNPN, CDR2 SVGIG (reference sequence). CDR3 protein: CAWGERADTQYF. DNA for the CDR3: TGTGCCTGGGGAGAGAGGGCAGATACGCAGTATTTT.